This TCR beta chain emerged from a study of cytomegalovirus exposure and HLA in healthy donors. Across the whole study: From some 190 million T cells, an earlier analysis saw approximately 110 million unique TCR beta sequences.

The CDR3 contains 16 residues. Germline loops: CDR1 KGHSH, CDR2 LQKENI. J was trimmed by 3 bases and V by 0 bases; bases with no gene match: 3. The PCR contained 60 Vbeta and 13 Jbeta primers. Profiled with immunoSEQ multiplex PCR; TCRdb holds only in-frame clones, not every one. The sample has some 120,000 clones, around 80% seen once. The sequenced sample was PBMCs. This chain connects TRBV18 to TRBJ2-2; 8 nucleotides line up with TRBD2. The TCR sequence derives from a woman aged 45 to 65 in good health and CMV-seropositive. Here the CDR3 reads CASSPPSSGYTGELFF. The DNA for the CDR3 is TGTGCCAGCTCACCACCGTCTAGCGGGTACACCGGGGAGCTGTTTTTT.